These 21 T cell receptor beta chains were sequenced from one sample in a study of cytomegalovirus exposure and HLA in healthy donors. Amplification used 60 Vbeta primers and 13 Jbeta primers. Assay: immunoSEQ multiplex PCR; the TCRdb copy retains only in-frame clones and omits some. Among around 120,000 clones, roughly 80% were seen once, and the ten largest hold over 25%. Sequenced sample: PBMCs. The receptors shown here come from a man aged 60 to 69 in good health and CMV-seropositive.

CDR3 in amino acids: CASSHDRSYGYTF. In DNA, the CDR3 is TGTGCCAGCAGCCATGACAGGTCTTATGGCTACACCTTC. This sequence joins TRBV5-6 and TRBJ1-2, with D perhaps TRBD1 (6 bases). There are 13 residues in the CDR3. Trimming removed 4 bases at V and 5 bases at J, with 12 bases between. The germline gives CDR1 SGHDT, CDR2 YYEEEE.

The J gene is TRBJ2-1, the V gene TRBV5-6; D is perhaps TRBD2 (5 bases). Trimming shortened V by 1 base and J by 1 base, and 12 bases separated the two germline ends. The CDR3 totals 16 residues. The germline V gene has CDR1 SGHDT and CDR2 YYEEEE. The CDR3 region has the DNA TGTGCCAGCAGCTTGTGGTCCGGGGTTTCCTACAATGAGCAGTTCTTC. Residues: CASSLWSGVSYNEQFF. The variable domain in full, with the rest retrieved from reference TRBV5-6 and TRBJ2-1, is DAGVTQSPTHLIKTRGQQVTLRCSPKSGHDTVSWYQQALGQGPQFIFQYYEEEERQRGNFPDRFSGHQFPNYSSELNVNALLLGDSALYLCASSLWSGVSYNEQFFGPGTRLTVL.

The rearrangement joins TRBV5-1 to TRBJ2-5; D uncertain. V lost 1 base to trimming and J lost 7 bases, with 14 bases between them. Germline assignment: CDR1 SGHRS and CDR2 YFSETQ. The CDR3 loop spans 14 amino acids. The CDR3 coding sequence is TGCGCCAGCAGCTTGACCCACGGTGGTTGGACCCAGTACTTC. The encoded protein is CASSLTHGGWTQYF. The whole variable domain, filled in from reference TRBV5-1 and TRBJ2-5, reads KAGVTQTPRYLIKTRGQQVTLSCSPISGHRSVSWYQQTPGQGLQFLFEYFSETQRNKGNFPGRFSGRQFSNSRSEMNVSTLELGDSALYLCASSLTHGGWTQYFGPGTRLLVL.

The chain carries TRBV10-3 and TRBJ1-1; TRBD1 aligns across 8 bases. The trim removed 1 base at V and 10 bases at J, leaving 8 bases unmatched. The CDR3 length is 14 residues. Germline V gives CDR1 ENHRY, CDR2 SYGVKD. DNA of the CDR3: TGTGCCATCAGTGAGTTCGGACAGGGAAACCCAGCTTTCTTT. This translates into CAISEFGQGNPAFF.

The V call is TRBV11-2, the J call TRBJ1-1, with TRBD1 matching 12 bases. The junction had 10 bases not matched to a gene; V was cut back by 6 bases and J by 5 bases. Germline assignment: CDR1 SGHAT and CDR2 FQNNGV. The CDR3 is 16 residues long. The chain's CDR3 is CASRSGDRGPGTEAFF. The CDR3 DNA is TGTGCCAGCAGGTCGGGGGACAGGGGGCCGGGGACTGAAGCTTTCTTT.

The rearrangement uses TRBV6-1 and TRBJ2-1; 8 bases line up with TRBD2. Looked up from germline, CDR1 is MNHNS and CDR2 is SASEGT. V shed 6 bases and J 6 bases; nucleotides not matched to a gene: 10. CDR3 length: 15 residues. CDR3 DNA sequence: TGTGCCAGCAGAGCACTAGCGGAGAGAAGCAATGAGCAGTTCTTC. This translates into CASRALAERSNEQFF.

The chain couples TRBV18 to TRBJ1-4; 7 bases fit TRBD1. Germline trimming cut 1 base from V and 0 bases from J; bases unmatched to any gene: 20. In germline, CDR1 is KGHSH, CDR2 LQKENI. The CDR3 is 22 residues long. This CDR3 reads CASSPREQGTLWVGSTNEKLFF. The CDR3 DNA reads as TGTGCCAGCTCACCACGGGAACAGGGGACGCTCTGGGTCGGCTCAACTAATGAAAAACTGTTTTTT. Full variable domain (missing parts from reference TRBV18 and TRBJ1-4): NAGVMQNPRHLVRRRGQEARLRCSPMKGHSHVYWYRQLPEEGLKFMVYLQKENIIDESGMPKERFSAEFPKEGPSILRIQQVVRGDSAAYFCASSPREQGTLWVGSTNEKLFFGSGTQLSVL.

This clone showed up just once. The rearrangement links TRBV2 to TRBJ1-2, with 12 nucleotides matching TRBD1. The length of the CDR3 is 13 residues. CDR1 is SNHLY, CDR2 FYNNEI, per germline. After removal of 11 bases from V and 4 bases from J, the junction contained 5 bases not matched to a gene. CDR3 amino acids: CAGGTGGPYGYTF. The CDR3 DNA reads as TGTGCCGGGGGGACAGGGGGCCCCTATGGCTACACCTTC.

This chain connects TRBV4-1 to TRBJ2-7; 7 positions match TRBD1. V shed 1 base, J shed 4 bases, and the junction held 7 bases outside the gene matches. The germline V gene has CDR1 MGHRA and CDR2 YSYEKL. This CDR3 spans 15 amino acids. CDR3 sequence: CASSQVARQGYEQYF. Written as DNA, the CDR3 is TGCGCCAGCAGCCAAGTTGCCCGACAGGGATACGAGCAGTACTTC.

The rearrangement uses TRBV30 and TRBJ1-4; 7 nucleotides match TRBD1. This CDR3 has 14 amino acids. The ends lost 3 bases at V and 3 bases at J; junction bases unmatched: 4. Per the germline V gene, CDR1 is GTSNPN and CDR2 is SVGIG (reference sequence). CDR3 loop: CAWSAGTANEKLFF. The DNA for the CDR3 is TGTGCCTGGAGCGCCGGGACAGCTAATGAAAAACTGTTTTTT.

J is TRBJ1-2 and V is TRBV12-5; 9 bases align to TRBD1. The CDR3 is made up of 16 amino acids. V lost 1 base to trimming and J lost 3 bases; unmatched junction nucleotides: 6. CDR1 is LGHNT, CDR2 FRNRAP, per germline. CDR3 in amino acids: CASGLAITGGDYGYTF. CDR3 coding DNA: TGTGCTAGTGGTTTGGCCATCACAGGGGGCGACTATGGCTACACCTTC.

This chain connects TRBV5-1 to TRBJ1-5; D not resolved. Germline V CDR1 and CDR2: SGHRS, YFSETQ. CDR3 size: 15 residues. Trimming removed 4 bases from V and 2 bases from J, with 13 bases in between. This chain's CDR3 is CASSESLDGNQPQHF. In nucleotides, the CDR3 is TGCGCCAGCAGCGAGAGTCTCGATGGCAATCAGCCCCAGCATTTT.

The CDR3 DNA follows: TGTGCCAGCAGCTTAAACAGGGCCTCGGCTAACTATGGCTACACCTTC. This codes for CASSLNRASANYGYTF. The chain combines TRBV7-2 with TRBJ1-2; D might be TRBD1 (6 bases). Germline V gives CDR1 SGHTA, CDR2 FQGNSA. This CDR3 contains 16 residues. Trimming took off 2 bases at V and 0 bases at J, with 13 bases between the two ends.

V is TRBV5-1 and J is TRBJ2-1; D call uncertain. The germline V gene encodes CDR1 SGHRS and CDR2 YFSETQ. Between the trimmed V and J ends, which lost 0 bases and 4 bases, there was a span of 8 bases. The CDR3 extends over 14 amino acids. The CDR3 DNA reads TGCGCCAGCAGCTTGGATTCAGATTACAATGAGCAGTTCTTC. This sequence encodes CASSLDSDYNEQFF.

The chain carries TRBV18 and TRBJ2-5; 8 bases agree with TRBD1. Germline values: CDR1 KGHSH, CDR2 LQKENI. This CDR3 has 14 amino acids. J gave up 2 bases and V 5 bases, and 4 bases lay outside the gene matches. The CDR3 coding sequence is TGTGCCAGCTCAAGGGGACAGGCGCAAGAGACCCAGTACTTC. Protein sequence: CASSRGQAQETQYF.

J is TRBJ1-1 and V is TRBV5-1, with 8 positions matching TRBD1. V lost 2 bases and J lost 1; bases outside the gene matches: 7. Germline lookup yields CDR1 SGHRS and CDR2 YFSETQ. This CDR3 region has 16 residues. CDR3 bases: TGCGCCAGCAGCTTCGGGGGGACAGGAGGGAACACTGAAGCTTTCTTT. This codes for CASSFGGTGGNTEAFF. The full variable domain, with the rest looked up from reference TRBV5-1 and TRBJ1-1, is KAGVTQTPRYLIKTRGQQVTLSCSPISGHRSVSWYQQTPGQGLQFLFEYFSETQRNKGNFPGRFSGRQFSNSRSEMNVSTLELGDSALYLCASSFGGTGGNTEAFFGQGTRLTVV.

The genes are TRBV23-1 and TRBJ2-7, with TRBD2 matching 10 bases. TRBV23-1 is placed among ORFs of uncertain function. V lost 10 bases, J lost 0 bases, and 3 bases stayed unmatched. The CDR3 contains 13 residues. DNA for the CDR3: TGCGCCATCTCTAGCGGGAGCTCCTACGAGCAGTACTTC. It encodes CAISSGSSYEQYF.

This rearrangement joins TRBV5-1 to TRBJ2-3, with D possibly being TRBD2 (6 bases). The CDR3 has 15 amino acids. Germline CDR1 is SGHRS and CDR2 is YFSETQ. V lost 9 bases, J lost 6 bases, and 23 bases lay in between. The CDR3 DNA is TGCGCCACTCAACCAAGTGGGACTCCGGGGGATACGCAGTATTTT. Its translation is CATQPSGTPGDTQYF.

The CDR3 DNA reads as TGTGCCAGCAGCTTAATAGGGGCGGCATTCGGCGGGGAGCTGTTTTTT. This encodes CASSLIGAAFGGELFF. The rearrangement links TRBV7-3 to TRBJ2-2; tentatively, D is TRBD1 (5 bases). Germline CDR1 reads SGHTA; CDR2 reads FQGTGA. Trimming stripped 1 base from V and 7 bases from J, with 16 bases between. CDR3 length: 16 residues. Combining the CDR3 with reference TRBV7-3 and TRBJ2-2 gives the whole variable domain GAGVSQTPSNKVTEKGKYVELRCDPISGHTALYWYRQSLGQGPEFLIYFQGTGAADDSGLPNDRFFAVRPEGSVSTLKIQRTERGDSAVYLCASSLIGAAFGGELFFGEGSRLTVL.

The V gene is TRBV29-1, the J gene TRBJ2-7, with 8 bases lining up with TRBD2. Trimming took 2 bases from V and 3 from J; bases not matched to a gene: 3. Germline V gene sequence: CDR1 SQVTM, CDR2 ANQGSEA. The CDR3 is 13 amino acids. The CDR3 loop reads CSVEILADYEQYF. For the CDR3, the DNA is TGCAGCGTTGAAATACTAGCGGACTACGAGCAGTACTTC.

This clone was recorded only once. The rearrangement links TRBV6-5 to TRBJ1-5; 9 bases align to TRBD1. The CDR3 runs 16 residues. Germline CDR1 is MNHEY and CDR2 is SVGAGI. Losses at the gene ends were 4 bases for V and 0 bases for J; bases not matched to a gene: 4. The CDR3 DNA reads TGTGCCAGCAGTTTCGGACAGGGGATTAGCAATCAGCCCCAGCATTTT. Encoded protein: CASSFGQGISNQPQHF.